The 24 T cell receptor beta chains listed next were all sequenced from one sample in a study of T cells in Graves' hyperthyroidism and ophthalmopathy. Amplification of TCR beta CDR3 regions was performed using RNA transcripts as template. In the first-round RT-PCR of the TCR CDR3, the HTBI primer set was used. TCRdb processed the multiplex PCR reads anew with MiXCR; each CDR3 protein has one entry. The sample lists approximately 740,000 distinct CDR3 sequences, around 15% occurring once. Sequenced material: blood. The receptors shown here come from a woman between 18 and 29 years old with Graves' hyperthyroidism.

This clonotype was observed a handful of times. This chain uses TRBV2 with TRBJ2-3, with D possibly called TRBD1 or TRBD2 (5 bases each). The CDR3 runs to 15 residues. Trimming removed 9 bases at V and 1 base at J, with 17 bases between. Germline CDR1 reads SNHLY; CDR2 reads FYNNEI. CDR3 sequence reads: CARGRAQDGTDTQYF. The CDR3 DNA sequence: TGTGCCAGGGGGCGGGCCCAGGACGGCACAGATACGCAGTATTTT.

In nucleotides, the CDR3 is TGTGCCAGCAGTTACTCGTATCCGGAATTTTCTTATGGCTACACCTTC. It translates to CASSYSYPEFSYGYTF. This chain joins TRBV6-2 or TRBV6-3 and TRBJ1-2; D is unclear. Trimming removed 0 bases at V and 5 bases at J, with 16 bases between. Germline V CDR1 and CDR2: MNHEY, SVGEGT. CDR3 length: 16 amino acids.

The table lists this clonotype with many counts. The V and J genes are TRBV6-1 and TRBJ1-5, with D perhaps TRBD1 (5 bases). This CDR3 has 18 amino acids. V shed 5 bases and J shed 6 bases, with 26 bases lying between them. The germline CDR1 and CDR2 sequences are MNHNS and SASEGT. This chain's CDR3 is CASSSSQYTGQGRQPQHF. CDR3 nucleotides: TGTGCCAGCAGTTCCAGCCAGTATACAGGCCAGGGTCGTCAGCCCCAGCATTTT.

This clonotype was found a few times. The chain is built from TRBV12-3 or TRBV12-4 and TRBJ2-3; 7 bases are shared with TRBD2. This CDR3 is 16 amino acids long. The V and J ends lost 3 bases and 5 bases, in that order; junction bases with no gene match: 11. CDR3 region: CASSFFAGDARDTQYF. The CDR3 DNA reads as TGTGCCAGCAGTTTTTTTGCGGGGGACGCCCGAGATACGCAGTATTTT.

The gene calls are TRBV5-1 and TRBJ1-2, with D possibly matching TRBD1 (5 bases). Germline assignment: CDR1 SGHRS and CDR2 YFSETQ. The V end lost 0 bases, the J end lost 2 bases, and 14 bases lay between the germline ends. CDR3 length equals 16 residues. CDR3 residues: CASSLESGLRNYGYTF. In DNA form, the CDR3 reads TGCGCCAGCAGCTTGGAATCAGGGTTACGAAACTATGGCTACACCTTC.

This clonotype was counted at least ten times. The chain combines TRBV20-1 with TRBJ2-2; a weak D match, TRBD1 (5 bases). The CDR3 runs 13 residues. V gave up 3 bases and J gave up 3 bases, with 8 bases separating them. Germline V gene lookup returns CDR1 DFQATT and CDR2 SNEGSKA (reference sequence). The CDR3 region is CSASDSYTGELFF. DNA of the CDR3: TGCAGTGCTAGTGACAGTTACACCGGGGAGCTGTTTTTT.

This clonotype showed up just a few times. At one boundary the junction diverges from the germline segment, which might be a read error. This chain joins TRBV13 and TRBJ1-1; 8 nucleotides line up with TRBD1. The CDR3 consists of 15 residues. Germline V lookup: CDR1 PRHDT, CDR2 FYEKMQ (reference sequence). CDR3 sequence (DNA): TGTGCCAGCAGCTGGACAGGGACGGGGAACGCTGAAGCTTTCTTT. Its translation: CASSWTGTGNAEAFF.

Remarks on this clonotype: A much larger clone differs by one base, so this may be a read error. The chain employs TRBV7-9 and TRBJ2-2; D may be TRBD2 (5 bases). The CDR3 is 16 residues long. CDR1 and CDR2 (germline): SEHNR, FQNEAQ (reference sequence). Between the trimmed V and J ends, which lost 3 bases and 4 bases, there was a span of 15 bases. CDR3 sequence reads: CASSFPARGITGELFF. Here the CDR3 DNA reads TGTGCCAGCAGCTTCCCAGCGAGAGGGATCACCGGGGAGCTGTTTTTT.

This chain connects TRBV28 to TRBJ1-4; D is perhaps TRBD1 (5 bases). Germline CDR1 is MDHEN and CDR2 is SYDVKM. The CDR3 extends over 14 amino acids. The V gene lost 3 bases and the J gene lost 7 bases, with 12 bases spanning the gap. The CDR3 DNA reads as TGTGCCAGCAGTTTCGAGGGGTCGGGTGAAAAACTGTTTTTT. Its protein product is CASSFEGSGEKLFF.

This clonotype was found many times. The chain uses TRBV2 and TRBJ2-1; D is perhaps TRBD2 (5 bases). The CDR3 consists of 12 residues. Looked up from germline, CDR1 is SNHLY and CDR2 is FYNNEI. Trimming took 8 bases from V and 13 from J, leaving 18 bases between them. CDR3 nucleotide sequence: TGTGCCAGCGTTGGGGAACTGACTAACCAGTTCTTC. Residues: CASVGELTNQFF.

This clonotype has a handful of counts. The chain is built from TRBV7-2 and TRBJ1-1, with D hard to call. Trimming left V 1 base short and J 8 bases short, with 8 bases between. CDR3 length: 12 residues. Germline-derived CDR1 and CDR2 are SGHTA and FQGNSA. CDR3 sequence (DNA): TGTGCCAGCAGCTTAGTCGGCTGGGAAGCTTTCTTT. Translating gives CASSLVGWEAFF.

Many counts were recorded for this clonotype. The V call is TRBV7-9, the J call TRBJ2-4; a possible D gene is TRBD1 (6 bases). This CDR3 is built from 15 residues. Trimming pared 3 bases from V and 3 bases from J, leaving 12 bases between. From germline, CDR1 is SEHNR and CDR2 FQNEAQ (reference sequence). CDR3 region: CASSFAGVGKNIQYF. The DNA of the CDR3 is TGTGCCAGCAGCTTCGCAGGGGTGGGCAAAAACATTCAGTACTTC.

This clonotype was seen repeatedly, ten times or more. This sequence joins TRBV20-1 and TRBJ1-1, with no clear D. The germline CDR1 and CDR2 sequences are DFQATT and SNEGSKA (reference sequence). This CDR3 comprises 15 residues. V lost 2 bases and J 0 bases, leaving 13 bases between the germline ends. The CDR3, as DNA: TGCAGTGCTAGATCTCCGTCAGCCTTGAACACTGAAGCTTTCTTT. This translates into CSARSPSALNTEAFF.

The chain uses TRBV4-1 and TRBJ2-7; TRBD1 might be the D (5 bases). Germline CDR1 and CDR2: MGHRA and YSYEKL. V lost 3 bases and J 2 bases, leaving 11 bases between the germline ends. The CDR3 has 14 residues. CDR3 sequence reads: CASSHVDRTYEQYF. As DNA, the CDR3 is TGCGCCAGCAGCCATGTTGACAGAACCTACGAGCAGTACTTC.

This sequence joins TRBV19 and TRBJ2-5; no reliable D call. The CDR3 spans 13 residues. Trimming stripped 5 bases from V and 4 bases from J, with 11 bases between. The germline V gene has CDR1 LNHDA and CDR2 SQIVND (reference sequence). The CDR3 nucleotides are TGTGCCAGTAGTGGGGTAGCCGGAGAGACCCAGTACTTC. Translated: CASSGVAGETQYF.

This clonotype was observed a few times. The V call is TRBV4-1, the J call TRBJ1-1; D gene ambiguous. Trimming removed 5 bases at V and 7 bases at J, with 14 bases between. The germline V gene has CDR1 MGHRA and CDR2 YSYEKL. This CDR3 contains 13 residues. This CDR3 reads CASSARGDGEAFF. CDR3 in DNA: TGCGCCAGCAGCGCACGGGGAGACGGTGAAGCTTTCTTT.

This clonotype was found many times. The chain is built from TRBV5-1 and TRBJ2-7; D perhaps matches TRBD2 (5 bases). Germline V gene sequence: CDR1 SGHRS, CDR2 YFSETQ. Trimming took 5 bases from V and 4 from J, leaving 13 bases between them. This CDR3 has 13 amino acids. Here the CDR3 reads CASSPPGIYEQYF. CDR3 in DNA: TGCGCCAGCAGTCCCCCGGGAATTTACGAGCAGTACTTC. Combining the CDR3 with reference TRBV5-1 and TRBJ2-7 gives the whole variable domain KAGVTQTPRYLIKTRGQQVTLSCSPISGHRSVSWYQQTPGQGLQFLFEYFSETQRNKGNFPGRFSGRQFSNSRSEMNVSTLELGDSALYLCASSPPGIYEQYFGPGTRLTVT.

This clonotype turned up a few times. The chain combines TRBV7-8 with TRBJ2-5; no clear D gene. CDR3 length: 16 residues. In germline, CDR1 is SGHVS, CDR2 FQNEAQ. Trimming stripped 1 base from V and 7 bases from J, with 19 bases between. CDR3 sequence: CASSLDQYPHPRTQYF. CDR3 bases: TGTGCCAGCAGCTTAGACCAATATCCCCACCCCCGGACCCAGTACTTC.

This sequence joins TRBV27 and TRBJ1-4; D is uncertain. Germline assignment: CDR1 MNHEY and CDR2 SMNVEV (reference sequence). V lost 5 bases and J 4 bases, leaving 5 bases between the germline ends. The CDR3 has 12 residues. The CDR3 spells CASSRHNEKLFF. The DNA for the CDR3 is TGTGCCAGCAGTCGCCATAATGAAAAACTGTTTTTT.

This clonotype was found many times. The CDR3 DNA reads TGTGCCAGCAACCTAGACCGCGTTCCCTACAATGAGCAGTTCTTC. Encoded protein: CASNLDRVPYNEQFF. The gene calls are TRBV6-1 and TRBJ2-1; unclear D gene. There are 15 residues in the CDR3. V was trimmed by 7 bases and J by 2 bases, leaving 15 bases between them. CDR1 is MNHNS, CDR2 SASEGT, per germline.

This clonotype appeared a few times. The chain joins TRBV7-4 to TRBJ2-5; D possibly corresponds to TRBD2 (6 bases). Germline CDR1 and CDR2: SGHVT and SQSDAQ. There are 14 residues in the CDR3. The germline V and J ends were trimmed by 11 bases and 1 base, with 17 bases remaining between them. Here the CDR3 DNA reads TGTGCCGGATTAGGAGGGCCCTCCCAAGAGACCCAGTACTTC. This gives the protein CAGLGGPSQETQYF.

The sample holds a few counts of this clonotype. The chain couples TRBV2 to TRBJ2-7; D call uncertain. From germline, CDR1 is SNHLY and CDR2 FYNNEI. The ends were cut back, 8 bases at V and 4 bases at J, with 15 bases in the middle. The CDR3 runs to 13 residues. CDR3 amino acids: CASHPRAPYEQYF. The CDR3 bases are TGTGCCAGCCACCCACGAGCGCCATACGAGCAGTACTTC.

This sequence joins TRBV20-1 and TRBJ2-5; TRBD1 matches at 7 bases. The germline gives CDR1 DFQATT, CDR2 SNEGSKA (reference sequence). The CDR3 consists of 13 residues. V dropped 2 bases and J dropped 4; count of bases not matched to a gene: 4. The CDR3 protein is CSARKTGPETQYF. The DNA of the CDR3 is TGCAGTGCTAGAAAGACAGGGCCAGAGACCCAGTACTTC.

The rearrangement joins TRBV6-1 to TRBJ1-2, with TRBD1 identical over 7 bases. CDR3 size: 13 residues. The V gene's germline CDR1 is MNHNS and CDR2 SASEGT. Losses at the gene ends were 7 bases for V and 3 bases for J; bases not matched to a gene: 5. The CDR3 region has the DNA TGTGCCAGCACCCTTGGGACAGACTATGGCTACACCTTC. This codes for CASTLGTDYGYTF.